This T cell receptor (beta chain) was recorded in a study of blood T cell repertoires in COVID-19. Study context: The United States, Italy and Spain supplied acute and convalescent COVID-19 samples. In each case, the material was cDNA or gDNA derived from T cells, B-cell-depleted T cells, or PBMCs.

This CDR3 contains 13 residues. V was clipped by 6 bases and J by 4 bases; unmatched bases: 5. Germline CDR1 SGHNT, CDR2 YENEEA. This clone was found once. Authors' processing steps: Quantification of nucleated cells was approximated via reference gene primer amplification. Method: immunoSEQ multiplex PCR; TCRdb's copy keeps in-frame clones and lacks some. D and trimming were read from the DNA, whereas the V and J calls and clone size are those reported in that table. Of a few hundred thousand clones listed, approximately 88% are singletons. The sequencing sample was made of peripheral blood. The rearrangement joins TRBV11-3 to TRBJ2-5; TRBD1 agrees at 7 bases. The receptor was derived from a young woman who had recovered from COVID-19. In DNA, the CDR3 is TGTGCCAGCAGTCTGACAGGGCCAGAGACCCAGTACTTC. Translation: CASSLTGPETQYF. Based on the CDR3 plus reference TRBV11-3 and TRBJ2-5, the full variable domain is EAGVVQSPRYKIIEKKQPVAFWCNPISGHNTLYWYLQNLGQGPELLIRYENEEAVDDSQLPKDRFSAERLKGVDSTLKIQPAELGDSAVYLCASSLTGPETQYFGPGTRLLVL.